Listed below are T cell receptor beta chains from one sample, sequenced in a study of regulatory T cells in long-lasting Graves disease. TCRdb re-called the multiplex PCR reads with MiXCR, one entry per CDR3 protein. Here the sample spans a few hundred thousand distinct CDR3 sequences, about 21% being singletons. Sequenced material: peripheral blood mononuclear cells (PBMCs), taken when the disease was refractory, from a patient treated with antithyroid drugs. The receptors shown here come from a female donor with Graves disease. The CDR3 runs from the conserved cysteine through the conserved F or W. The D gene is left open where the match is weak. A clone size is listed for some rows: how often the clone was seen (once, few, many), or a class if it is expanded.

J gene: TRBJ2-7; D gene: TRBD2; V gene: TRBV7-3; clone size: many; CDR3 protein: CASSLTGTRNEQYF; CDR3 DNA: TGTGCCAGCAGCTTAACGGGGACTAGGAACGAGCAGTACTTC
J gene: TRBJ1-4; D gene: -; V gene: TRBV28; clone size: -; CDR3 protein: CASSEAGFLLFF; CDR3 DNA: TGTGCCAGCAGCGAGGCCGGGTTTTTGCTGTTTTTT
J gene: TRBJ2-5; D gene: -; V gene: TRBV2; clone size: many; CDR3 protein: CASSSSDRRGETQYF; CDR3 DNA: TGTGCCAGCAGCAGCTCGGACAGGAGGGGAGAGACCCAGTACTTC
J gene: TRBJ1-1; D gene: -; V gene: TRBV27; clone size: many; CDR3 protein: CASSFGQFGTEAFF; CDR3 DNA: TGTGCCAGCAGTTTTGGCCAGTTTGGCACTGAAGCTTTCTTT
J gene: TRBJ2-5; D gene: -; V gene: TRBV27; clone size: many; CDR3 protein: CASSLSWGTGETQYF; CDR3 DNA: TGTGCCAGCAGTTTATCCTGGGGGACGGGCGAGACCCAGTACTTC
J gene: TRBJ2-5; D gene: -; V gene: TRBV6-1; clone size: many; CDR3 protein: CASNLDRRSQETQYF; CDR3 DNA: TGTGCCAGCAATTTGGACAGACGCAGCCAAGAGACCCAGTACTTC
J gene: TRBJ1-6; D gene: -; V gene: TRBV30; clone size: once; CDR3 protein: CACHGDPLGKPLHF; CDR3 DNA: TGTGCCTGTCACGGGGACCCCCTGGGTAAACCCCTCCACTTT
J gene: TRBJ2-7; D gene: -; V gene: TRBV12-3/TRBV12-4; clone size: -; CDR3 protein: CASSTTNGLDEQYF; CDR3 DNA: TGTGCCAGCAGCACGACTAACGGGCTTGACGAGCAGTACTTC
J gene: TRBJ2-3; D gene: -; V gene: TRBV13; clone size: few; CDR3 protein: CASSLDRGDTQYF; CDR3 DNA: TGTGCCAGCAGCTTAGACCGGGGGGATACGCAGTATTTT
J gene: TRBJ2-2; D gene: -; V gene: TRBV5-1; clone size: few; CDR3 protein: CASSTDGNTGELFF; CDR3 DNA: TGCGCCAGCAGCACGGACGGGAACACCGGGGAGCTGTTTTTT
J gene: TRBJ1-5; D gene: -; V gene: TRBV2; clone size: many; CDR3 protein: CASSGGDSNQPQHF; CDR3 DNA: TGTGCCAGCAGCGGCGGGGATAGCAATCAGCCCCAGCATTTT
J gene: TRBJ1-1; D gene: -; V gene: TRBV5-8; clone size: many; CDR3 protein: CASSYASRVPGTEAFF; CDR3 DNA: TGTGCCAGCAGTTACGCCTCCAGGGTCCCAGGGACTGAAGCTTTCTTT
J gene: TRBJ2-1; D gene: -; V gene: TRBV29-1; clone size: -; CDR3 protein: CSVEVRGDEQFF; CDR3 DNA: TGCAGCGTTGAAGTGAGGGGCGATGAGCAGTTCTTC
J gene: TRBJ2-2; D gene: -; V gene: TRBV9; clone size: few; CDR3 protein: CASSVGGAVQSGELFF; CDR3 DNA: TGTGCCAGCAGCGTAGGAGGGGCAGTCCAAAGCGGGGAGCTGTTTTTT
J gene: TRBJ1-1; D gene: -; V gene: TRBV19; clone size: -; CDR3 protein: CASTFHSKNTEAFF; CDR3 DNA: TGTGCCAGTACCTTTCACAGCAAGAACACTGAAGCTTTCTTT
J gene: TRBJ2-6; D gene: -; V gene: TRBV20-1; clone size: -; CDR3 protein: CSAMRAGVLTF; CDR3 DNA: TGCAGTGCTATGAGGGCTGGCGTCCTGACTTTC
J gene: TRBJ2-7; D gene: TRBD2; V gene: TRBV28; clone size: many; CDR3 protein: CASSSTSGSPYEQYF; CDR3 DNA: TGTGCCAGCAGTTCGACTAGCGGGAGCCCCTACGAGCAGTACTTC
J gene: TRBJ2-7; D gene: -; V gene: TRBV27; clone size: few; CDR3 protein: CASSPSLGPLTYEQYF; CDR3 DNA: TGTGCCAGCAGTCCATCCTTAGGACCCCTGACCTACGAGCAGTACTTC
J gene: TRBJ1-3; D gene: -; V gene: TRBV10-3; clone size: -; CDR3 protein: CAISKTDFSGNTIYF; CDR3 DNA: TGTGCCATCAGTAAGACAGATTTCTCTGGAAACACCATATATTTT
J gene: TRBJ2-2; D gene: -; V gene: TRBV14; clone size: -; CDR3 protein: CASSQELGNTGELFF; CDR3 DNA: TGTGCCAGCAGCCAAGAATTGGGTAACACCGGGGAGCTGTTTTTT
J gene: TRBJ2-5; D gene: TRBD1; V gene: TRBV4-1; clone size: -; CDR3 protein: CASSQPRDREWETQYF; CDR3 DNA: TGCGCCAGCAGCCAACCACGGGACAGGGAATGGGAGACCCAGTACTTC
J gene: TRBJ2-7; D gene: TRBD1; V gene: TRBV3-1; clone size: many; CDR3 protein: CASSQRGPYEQYF; CDR3 DNA: TGTGCCAGCAGCCAGAGGGGGCCCTACGAGCAGTACTTC